This T cell receptor (beta chain) was identified in a study of spatial heterogeneity in lung cancer. Study-level information: The follow-up PBMC samples were sequenced whenever they were available. The median time to follow-up was about two years after resection. Broader study findings: Ubiquitous expanded tumor TCRs showed up in blood more at resection than follow-up.

This clonotype was seen only a few times. Its antigen is unidentified. Time point noted: blood at routine non-recurrence follow-up after resection. V lost 4 bases to trimming and J lost 8 bases; unmatched junction nucleotides: 10. This CDR3 spans 15 amino acids. CDR1 SGHTA and CDR2 FQGNSA come from the germline V gene. Each molecule of TCR cDNA was tagged with one unique molecular identifier. TCRdb used MiXCR to reprocess the 5' RACE reads, holding one entry per CDR3 protein. The data show 110,000 or so distinct CDR3 sequences, more than 10% seen once. The genes are TRBV7-2 and TRBJ1-4; 7 positions match TRBD1. The sequences come from PBMCs, collected at follow-up. This receptor was obtained from a female donor with early-stage non-small cell lung cancer. The CDR3 nucleotides are TGTGCCAGCAGCTCCCCGAGGGGGCGATGGGAAAAACTGTTTTTT. Amino acids: CASSSPRGRWEKLFF. Full variable domain (outside the CDR3, taken from reference TRBV7-2 and TRBJ1-4): GAGVSQSPSNKVTEKGKDVELRCDPISGHTALYWYRQSLGQGLEFLIYFQGNSAPDKSGLPSDRFSAERTGGSVSTLTIQRTQQEDSAVYLCASSSPRGRWEKLFFGSGTQLSVL.